This T cell receptor (beta chain) was documented in a study of blood T cells in healthy people across ages. This CDR3 is 14 amino acids long. Per the germline V gene, CDR1 is SGHRS and CDR2 is YFSETQ. Trimming took off 0 bases at V and 8 bases at J, with 12 bases between the two ends. Primers used in a second PCR of about 6 to 12 cycles were a sample-barcoded 5' primer and a J-beta primer mix. TCRdb independently ran MiXCR on the 5' RACE reads; one entry per CDR3 protein. Here the sample spans about 940,000 distinct CDR3 sequences, 40% to 60% being singletons. Sample: blood. This TCR came from a man younger than 40 in good health. This chain uses TRBV5-1 with TRBJ2-1, with a weak D call TRBD2 (5 bases). For the CDR3, the DNA is TGCGCCAGCAGCTTGGGTGGTCCCGGGGATGAGCAGTTCTTC. Its translation is CASSLGGPGDEQFF.